This record looks at one T cell receptor (beta chain) sequence and its context. Its antigen is as yet unknown. The assay was immunoSEQ multiplex PCR, and TCRdb's table has in-frame clones only and misses some. The sample contains about 61,000 clones, approximately 80% of which appear only once. Germline CDR1 LGHNT, CDR2 FRNRAP. Trimming cost V 4 bases and J 5 bases; bases outside gene matches: 10. The CDR3 covers 15 residues. In the ViraFEST assay, antigen-specific CD4+ clonotypes were identified by expansion after peptide-pool stimulation. At the end of around 11 days of culture, CD4+ T cells were isolated. Nucleocapsid antibody tests were negative, and the vaccine recipients had no prior SARS-CoV-2 infection. With roughly 9.1 ug/ml peptides and about 10 IU/ml IL-2, over 1.5 million PBMC per well were cultured. The source of the sample is a study of vaccination effects on CD4 cells after COVID-19. Overall study results and limits: By a late point after vaccination, infection- and vaccine-induced clones had shrunk markedly through clonal contraction. Few convalescent patients were included, and no early post-infection timepoints were sampled.

The chain uses TRBV12-5 and TRBJ1-1, with TRBD1 identical over 7 bases. The TCR sequence derives from a human donor who received a COVID-19 vaccine. This specimen was CD4+ T cells from PBMCs cultured with HCoV-229E spike peptides, taken before COVID-19 vaccination. The CDR3 DNA reads as TGTGCTAGTGGTTCGCCGAGGGGGCTGAGAACTGAAGCTTTCTTT. Translation: CASGSPRGLRTEAFF.